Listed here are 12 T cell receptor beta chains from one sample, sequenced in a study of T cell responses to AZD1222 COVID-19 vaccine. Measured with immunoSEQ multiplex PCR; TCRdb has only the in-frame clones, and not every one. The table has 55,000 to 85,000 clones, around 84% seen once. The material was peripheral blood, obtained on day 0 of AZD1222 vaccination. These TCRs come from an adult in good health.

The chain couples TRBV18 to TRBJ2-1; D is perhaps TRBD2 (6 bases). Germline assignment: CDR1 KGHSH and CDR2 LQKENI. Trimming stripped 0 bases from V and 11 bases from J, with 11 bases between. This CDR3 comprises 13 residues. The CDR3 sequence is CASSPPIRGKQFF. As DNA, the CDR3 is TGTGCCAGCTCACCACCAATACGGGGGAAGCAGTTCTTC.

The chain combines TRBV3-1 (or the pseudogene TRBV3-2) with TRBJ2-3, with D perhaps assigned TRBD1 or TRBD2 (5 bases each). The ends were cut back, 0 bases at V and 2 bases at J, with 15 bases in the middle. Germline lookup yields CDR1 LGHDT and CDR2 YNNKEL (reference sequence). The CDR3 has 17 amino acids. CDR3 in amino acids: CASSQDIGTPITDTQYF. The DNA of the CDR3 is TGTGCCAGCAGCCAAGATATCGGGACCCCTATCACAGATACGCAGTATTTT.

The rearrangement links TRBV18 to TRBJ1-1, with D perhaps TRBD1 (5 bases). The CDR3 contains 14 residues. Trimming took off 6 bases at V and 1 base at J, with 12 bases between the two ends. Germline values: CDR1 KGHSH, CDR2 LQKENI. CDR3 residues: CASSPGGGNTEAFF. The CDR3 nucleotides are TGTGCCAGCTCCCCCGGCGGGGGGAACACTGAAGCTTTCTTT.

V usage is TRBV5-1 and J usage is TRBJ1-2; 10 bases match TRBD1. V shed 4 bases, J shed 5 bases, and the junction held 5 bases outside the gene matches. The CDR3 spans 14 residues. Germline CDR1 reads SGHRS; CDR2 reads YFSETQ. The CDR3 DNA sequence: TGCGCCAGCAGCATTGGGACAGGGGAATATGGCTACACCTTC. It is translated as CASSIGTGEYGYTF.

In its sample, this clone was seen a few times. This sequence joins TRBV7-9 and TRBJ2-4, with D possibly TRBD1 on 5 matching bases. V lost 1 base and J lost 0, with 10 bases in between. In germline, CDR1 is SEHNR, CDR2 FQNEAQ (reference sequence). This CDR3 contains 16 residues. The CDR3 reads CASSLGAGLAKNIQYF. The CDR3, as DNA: TGTGCCAGCAGCTTAGGAGCAGGGCTAGCCAAAAACATTCAGTACTTC.

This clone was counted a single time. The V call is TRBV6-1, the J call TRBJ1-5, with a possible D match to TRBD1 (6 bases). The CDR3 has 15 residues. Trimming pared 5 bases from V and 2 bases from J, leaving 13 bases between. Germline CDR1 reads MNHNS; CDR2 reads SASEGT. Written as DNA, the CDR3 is TGTGCCAGCAGTTCAAAGGGGGGAGGCAATCAGCCCCAGCATTTT. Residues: CASSSKGGGNQPQHF.

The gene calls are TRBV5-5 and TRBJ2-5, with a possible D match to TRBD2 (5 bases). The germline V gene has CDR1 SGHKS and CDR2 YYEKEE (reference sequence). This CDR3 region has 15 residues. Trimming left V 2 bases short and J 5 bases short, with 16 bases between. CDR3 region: CASSFLNSALETQYF. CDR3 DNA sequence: TGTGCCAGCAGCTTTTTGAATAGCGCGTTGGAGACCCAGTACTTC.

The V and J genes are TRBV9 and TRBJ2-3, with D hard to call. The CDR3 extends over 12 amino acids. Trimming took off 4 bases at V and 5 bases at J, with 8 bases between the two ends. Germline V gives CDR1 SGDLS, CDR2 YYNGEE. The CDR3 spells CASSTSKDTQYF. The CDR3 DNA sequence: TGTGCCAGCAGCACGAGTAAAGATACGCAGTATTTT.

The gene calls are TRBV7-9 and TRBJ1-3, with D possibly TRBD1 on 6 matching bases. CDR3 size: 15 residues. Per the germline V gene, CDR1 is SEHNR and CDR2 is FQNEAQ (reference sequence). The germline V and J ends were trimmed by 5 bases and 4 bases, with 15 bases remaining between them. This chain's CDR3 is CASSPIGTLGNTIYF. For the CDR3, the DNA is TGTGCCAGCAGCCCTATTGGGACACTCGGAAACACCATATATTTT.

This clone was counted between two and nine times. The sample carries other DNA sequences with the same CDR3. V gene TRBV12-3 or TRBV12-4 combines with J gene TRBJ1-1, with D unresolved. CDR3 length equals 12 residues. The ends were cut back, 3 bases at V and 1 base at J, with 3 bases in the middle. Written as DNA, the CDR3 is TGTGCCAGCAGTTTTAGGAACACTGAAGCTTTCTTT. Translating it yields CASSFRNTEAFF.

The chain's CDR3 is CASSPGVTDGWFF. CDR3 in DNA: TGTGCCAGCAGCCCCGGGGTAACCGATGGTTGGTTCTTC. The V call is TRBV3-1 (or the pseudogene TRBV3-2), the J call TRBJ2-1; tentatively, D is TRBD2 (5 bases). CDR1 is LGHDT, CDR2 YNNKEL, per germline (reference sequence). This CDR3 contains 13 residues. V shed 4 bases and J shed 15 bases, with 19 bases lying between them.

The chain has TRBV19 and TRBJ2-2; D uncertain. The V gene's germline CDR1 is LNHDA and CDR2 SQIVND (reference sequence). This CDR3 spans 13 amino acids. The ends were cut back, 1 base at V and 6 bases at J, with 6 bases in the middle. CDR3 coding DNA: TGTGCCAGTAGTATAGCTCGGGCCGGGGAGCTGTTTTTT. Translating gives CASSIARAGELFF.